The rows below give T cell receptor beta chains drawn from one sample of a study of cytomegalovirus exposure and HLA in healthy donors. Libraries were prepared by immunoSEQ multiplex PCR; TCRdb keeps only in-frame clonotypes and omits some of them. The table records about 170,000 clones, around four fifths of them present only once. Sequencing input: PBMCs. The receptors shown here come from a girl aged 5-17 years in good health and CMV-seropositive. Each CDR3 is given with its conserved first and last residue. A D gene is named only where the DNA matches it firmly. Expanded clones get a size class; other rows say once, few or many, or leave the size out.

TRBV7-9	-	TRBJ2-7	-	CSSSFTREPGNSYEQYF	TGTTCCAGCAGCTTTACCCGAGAGCCGGGGAACTCCTACGAGCAGTACTTC
TRBV7-9	-	TRBJ1-2	-	CASSLSGIGYGYTF	TGTGCCAGCAGCTTATCAGGGATCGGCTATGGCTACACCTTC
TRBV5-5	-	TRBJ1-2	-	CASNYREELSGYTF	TGTGCCAGCAACTACAGGGAAGAACTATCCGGCTACACCTTC
TRBV19	once	TRBJ2-3	-	CASTNTRRGTDTQYF	TGTGCCAGTACCAATACCCGCCGGGGAACAGATACGCAGTATTTT
TRBV6-5	-	TRBJ2-7	-	CASSYRSSAYEQYF	TGTGCCAGCAGTTACCGGAGTAGCGCCTACGAGCAGTACTTC
TRBV6-1	-	TRBJ2-7	-	CASSEVQGQYF	TGTGCCAGCAGTGAAGTTCAGGGACAGTACTTC
TRBV19	-	TRBJ1-5	TRBD1	CASSVLTGTPQPQHF	TGTGCCAGTAGTGTCCTGACAGGGACTCCTCAGCCCCAGCATTTT
TRBV7-9	-	TRBJ2-7	TRBD1	CASSLYGTGGAGEQYF	TGTGCCAGCAGCTTGTACGGGACAGGGGGCGCGGGGGAGCAGTACTTC
TRBV27	-	TRBJ1-2	TRBD1	CASSLSGTGAVYGYTF	TGTGCCAGCAGTTTATCCGGGACAGGGGCGGTCTATGGCTACACCTTC
TRBV27	-	TRBJ1-2	TRBD1	CASSFLGQGDGYGYTF	TGTGCCAGCAGTTTCCTTGGACAGGGGGATGGCTATGGCTACACCTTC
TRBV5-6	-	TRBJ2-7	TRBD2	CASSLAGGSLPYEQYF	TGTGCCAGCAGCTTAGCGGGGGGGAGCCTACCGTACGAGCAGTACTTC
TRBV2	-	TRBJ2-3	-	CASTRGRDTQYF	TGTGCCAGCACCCGGGGTAGGGATACGCAGTATTTT
TRBV7-6	-	TRBJ2-7	-	CASSLGRAYEQYF	TGTGCCAGCAGCTTGGGCAGGGCCTACGAGCAGTACTTC
TRBV14	once	TRBJ2-1	-	CASSQVLLASDEQFF	TGTGCCAGCAGCCAAGTCCTCCTAGCGAGCGATGAGCAGTTCTTC
TRBV27	-	TRBJ1-1	-	CASSKVGVRATEAFF	TGTGCCAGCAGTAAGGTCGGGGTTCGGGCCACTGAAGCTTTCTTT